This T cell receptor beta chain was obtained from a study of T cell changes during pregnancy in multiple sclerosis. Generated by immunoSEQ multiplex PCR, the TCRdb table keeps only in-frame clones and is missing some. This sample has some 20,000 clones; about 90% occur once, and the top ten carry more than 0.65%. The specimen comprised CD4+ T cells from peripheral blood mononuclear cells, sampled in the third trimester of pregnancy. The clonotype was recovered from a female donor in good health, enrolled as a control in a pregnancy study.

CDR3 sequence (DNA): TGTGCCAGCTCCCTGACTAGCGGGTCCTACGAGCAGTACTTC. Translated, it gives CASSLTSGSYEQYF. V usage is TRBV18 and J usage is TRBJ2-7; TRBD2 matches 10 bases. The CDR3 runs 14 residues. The junction had 3 bases not matched to a gene; V was cut back by 6 bases and J by 1 base. Germline V gene lookup returns CDR1 KGHSH and CDR2 LQKENI.